This T cell receptor beta chain was found in a study of blood T cell repertoires in COVID-19. Data came from immunoSEQ multiplex PCR; TCRdb stores just in-frame clones and leaves some out. The table records just over 85,000 clones, about 89% of them present only once. V was clipped by 1 base and J by 4 bases, with 6 bases between them. The CDR3 contains 13 residues. Looked up from germline, CDR1 is MGHRA and CDR2 is YSYEKL. The sequenced sample consisted of peripheral blood. This TCR was sampled from a man aged 50-59 years with acute or convalescent COVID-19. This rearrangement joins TRBV4-1 to TRBJ2-3; D not resolved. The CDR3 DNA is TGCGCCAGCAGCCAAGGAGTCGCAGATACGCAGTATTTT. Translated, it gives CASSQGVADTQYF.